A single sample is the source of the 7 T cell receptor beta chains below, sequenced in a study of T cell changes during pregnancy in multiple sclerosis. Produced via immunoSEQ multiplex PCR; TCRdb's table is partial and in-frame only. The sample includes about 98,000 clones, just over 90% seen only once; the top ten take about 2%. Sequencing used peripheral blood, obtained after pregnancy. The origin of the receptors is a female donor in good health, enrolled as a control in a pregnancy study.

V gene TRBV6-1 combines with J gene TRBJ2-1; no definite D call. The germline V gene encodes CDR1 MNHNS and CDR2 SASEGT. The CDR3 sequence is 13 residues long. V lost 2 bases to trimming and J lost 7 bases, with 9 bases between them. The CDR3 region is CASSETYLNEQFF. The CDR3 nucleotides read TGTGCCAGCAGTGAAACTTATCTGAATGAGCAGTTCTTC.

The V and J genes are TRBV11-3 and TRBJ2-2, with D tentatively TRBD1 (6 bases). CDR1 is SGHNT, CDR2 YENEEA, per germline. The length of the CDR3 is 12 residues. Trimming took off 5 bases at V and 8 bases at J, with 9 bases between the two ends. CDR3 nucleotides: TGTGCCAGCAGCCCAGGACAGGGGGAGCTGTTTTTT. This codes for CASSPGQGELFF.

This clone was detected only once. This chain joins TRBV29-1 and TRBJ2-1; no clear D. The CDR3 has 13 amino acids. Looked up from germline, CDR1 is SQVTM and CDR2 is ANQGSEA. The CDR3: CSALSLHYNEQFF. DNA of the CDR3: TGCAGTGCGTTATCCCTCCACTACAATGAGCAGTTCTTC.

The chain employs TRBV4-2 and TRBJ2-5; tentatively, D is TRBD1 (6 bases). The V and J ends lost 2 bases and 1 base respectively, with 17 bases between them. CDR1 and CDR2 (germline): LGHNA, YNFKEQ. The CDR3 sequence is 17 residues long. The CDR3 DNA reads as TGTGCCAGCAGCCAAAGATTATCCCACAGGGCCCAAGAGACCCAGTACTTC. Protein: CASSQRLSHRAQETQYF.

This clone was seen just once. This sequence joins TRBV6-5 and TRBJ2-1, with a tentative D call TRBD2 (6 bases). CDR1 MNHEY and CDR2 SVGAGI come from the germline V gene. With 5 bases removed from V and 2 bases from J, the gap between germline ends came to 13 bases. The CDR3 loop spans 15 amino acids. In nucleotides, the CDR3 is TGTGCCAGCAGTCTTACGGGAGCGACCTACAATGAGCAGTTCTTC. The encoded protein is CASSLTGATYNEQFF.

The chain uses TRBV7-9 and TRBJ2-7; no reliable D call. V was shortened by 2 bases and J by 2 bases, with 7 bases between the two germline ends. Per the germline V gene, CDR1 is SEHNR and CDR2 is FQNEAQ (reference sequence). CDR3 length: 13 amino acids. The CDR3 nucleotides read TGTGCCAGCAGCTTACCAGGAACCTACGAGCAGTACTTC. Translated, it gives CASSLPGTYEQYF.

This clone was seen only once. The CDR3 region is CAWADENRGSYEQYF. The CDR3 nucleotides read TGTGCCTGGGCGGACGAGAACAGGGGCTCCTACGAGCAGTACTTC. The rearrangement links TRBV30 to TRBJ2-7; 7 positions agree with TRBD1. V trimming: 5 bases; J trimming: 0 bases; junction bases outside the gene matches: 10. The germline V gene encodes CDR1 GTSNPN and CDR2 SVGIG (reference sequence). This CDR3 has 15 amino acids.